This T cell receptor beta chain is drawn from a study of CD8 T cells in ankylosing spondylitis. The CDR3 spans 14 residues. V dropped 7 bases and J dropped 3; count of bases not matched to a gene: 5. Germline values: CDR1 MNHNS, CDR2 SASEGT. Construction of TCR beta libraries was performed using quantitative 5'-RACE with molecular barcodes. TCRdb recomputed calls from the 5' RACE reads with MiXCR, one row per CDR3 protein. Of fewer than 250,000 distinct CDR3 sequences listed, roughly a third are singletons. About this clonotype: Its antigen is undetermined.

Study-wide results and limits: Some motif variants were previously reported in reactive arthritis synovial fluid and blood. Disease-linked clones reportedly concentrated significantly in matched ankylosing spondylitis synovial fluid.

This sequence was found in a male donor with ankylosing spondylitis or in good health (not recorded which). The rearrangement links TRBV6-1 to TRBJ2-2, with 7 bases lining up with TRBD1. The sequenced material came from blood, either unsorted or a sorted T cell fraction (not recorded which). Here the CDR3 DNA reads TGTGCCAGCACCCAAACAGGGGACACCGGGGAGCTGTTTTTT. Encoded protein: CASTQTGDTGELFF.